The 20 T cell receptor beta chains presented below share a single source sample, sequenced in a study of blood T cell repertoires in COVID-19. Method: immunoSEQ multiplex PCR; TCRdb's copy keeps in-frame clones and lacks some. Of approximately 260,000 clones listed, over 75% are singletons. The sequencing sample was made of peripheral blood. These receptors were obtained from a woman between 65 and 79 years old with COVID-19, enrolled during active disease.

The chain carries TRBV4-2 and TRBJ1-4; 10 nucleotides match TRBD1. The CDR3 is made up of 15 amino acids. The V gene end was trimmed by 4 bases and the J gene end by 5 bases; junction bases not matched to a gene: 4. Germline loops: CDR1 LGHNA, CDR2 YNFKEQ. The CDR3 is CASSPGTGENEKLFF. CDR3 coding DNA: TGTGCCAGCAGCCCAGGGACAGGGGAAAATGAAAAACTGTTTTTT.

This chain connects TRBV20-1 to TRBJ2-1; no clear D. This CDR3 has 13 amino acids. V lost 3 bases and J lost 5, with 11 bases in between. CDR1 DFQATT and CDR2 SNEGSKA come from the germline V gene (reference sequence). The CDR3 here is CSASAVNHNEQFF. CDR3 coding DNA: TGCAGTGCTAGTGCGGTTAACCACAATGAGCAGTTCTTC.

V gene TRBV5-5 combines with J gene TRBJ1-4, with 7 bases lining up with TRBD1. J gave up 4 bases and V 3 bases, and 9 bases lay outside the gene matches. The germline CDR1 and CDR2 sequences are SGHKS and YYEKEE (reference sequence). The CDR3 contains 16 residues. The CDR3 sequence: CASSSRGEGDNEKLFF. The CDR3 nucleotides read TGTGCCAGCAGCTCCAGGGGGGAAGGGGATAATGAAAAACTGTTTTTT.

The chain is built from TRBV11-3 and TRBJ2-3; the match to TRBD2 covers 7 bases. The junction had 7 bases not matched to a gene; V was cut back by 5 bases and J by 5 bases. In germline, CDR1 is SGHNT, CDR2 YENEEA. There are 14 residues in the CDR3. CDR3 in DNA: TGTGCCAGCAGCCAGCGGGGCAAAATAGATACGCAGTATTTT. Its protein is CASSQRGKIDTQYF.

The rearrangement joins TRBV7-9 to TRBJ2-7; 13 nucleotides line up with TRBD2. The CDR3 has 15 amino acids. V trimming: 3 bases; J trimming: 6 bases; junction bases outside the gene matches: 5. Germline assignment: CDR1 SEHNR and CDR2 FQNEAQ (reference sequence). CDR3 nucleotides: TGTGCCAGCAGCTTTGGACTAGCGGGAGCCGGCGAGCAGTACTTC. This gives the protein CASSFGLAGAGEQYF. Filled out from reference TRBV7-9 and TRBJ2-7, the complete variable domain reads DTGVSQNPRHKITKRGQNVTFRCDPISEHNRLYWYRQTLGQGPEFLTYFQNEAQLEKSRLLSDRFSAERPKGSFSTLEIQRTEQGDSAMYLCASSFGLAGAGEQYFGPGTRLTVT.

The chain employs TRBV19 and TRBJ2-1; D unclear. CDR3 size: 16 residues. Germline assignment: CDR1 LNHDA and CDR2 SQIVND (reference sequence). V was pared by 4 bases and J by 0 bases, with 13 bases between. In nucleotides, the CDR3 is TGTGCCAGTAGTAGAGGAATCCTCCTCTCCTACAATGAGCAGTTCTTC. Protein sequence: CASSRGILLSYNEQFF.

In its sample, this clone is medium-sized. The chain links TRBV6-1 to TRBJ1-2, with 8 bases aligning to TRBD1. V was clipped by 3 bases and J by 6 bases; unmatched bases: 12. The CDR3 loop spans 16 amino acids. CDR1 MNHNS and CDR2 SASEGT come from the germline V gene. In DNA, the CDR3 is TGTGCCAGCAGTGACCCCATCGACAGGGGTAGGAATGGCTACACCTTC. It encodes CASSDPIDRGRNGYTF.

This clone turned up a few times. The chain carries TRBV19 and TRBJ2-2, with a tentative D call TRBD2 (6 bases). The CDR3 sequence is 17 residues long. Between the trimmed V and J ends, which lost 6 bases and 2 bases, there was a span of 19 bases. The germline V gene has CDR1 LNHDA and CDR2 SQIVND (reference sequence). This chain's CDR3 is CASSSLFGGGNTGELFF. The CDR3 nucleotides are TGTGCCAGTAGCAGTCTTTTCGGGGGAGGAAACACCGGGGAGCTGTTTTTT.

V is TRBV25-1 and J is TRBJ1-2; D gene unclear. CDR1 and CDR2 (germline): MGHDK, SYGVNS. This CDR3 has 11 amino acids. V was clipped by 3 bases and J by 4 bases, with 3 bases between them. Here the CDR3 reads CASSDFYGYTF. Written as DNA, the CDR3 is TGTGCCAGCAGTGACTTCTATGGCTACACCTTC.

This clone was observed a few times. This chain links TRBV28 with TRBJ1-1, with 7 bases fitting TRBD1. This CDR3 is built from 14 residues. With 6 bases clipped from V and 1 base from J, the junction kept 5 bases outside the gene matches. Germline V lookup: CDR1 MDHEN, CDR2 SYDVKM. The CDR3, as DNA: TGTGCCAGCAGCTCCGGGACAGCGAACACTGAAGCTTTCTTT. Amino acids: CASSSGTANTEAFF.

The chain links TRBV6-2 or TRBV6-3 to TRBJ2-4; D is undetermined. Trimming took off 0 bases at V and 11 bases at J, with 5 bases between the two ends. Germline lookup yields CDR1 MNHEY and CDR2 SVGEGT. The CDR3 length is 11 residues. The CDR3 protein is CASSYSALQYF. The CDR3 nucleotides read TGTGCCAGCAGTTACTCGGCACTTCAGTACTTC.

This chain connects TRBV28 to TRBJ1-6; D call uncertain. CDR1 is MDHEN and CDR2 is SYDVKM in the germline V gene. Trimming took 8 bases from V and 8 from J, leaving 19 bases between them. The CDR3 has 15 residues. The CDR3 region has the DNA TGTGCCAGCGTATCCCCCGGGGTCAGGCATTCACCCCTCCACTTT. Translation: CASVSPGVRHSPLHF.

This chain uses TRBV5-1 with TRBJ2-7; 9 nucleotides align to TRBD2. Germline trimming cut 0 bases from V and 4 bases from J; bases unmatched to any gene: 2. Germline V gene data show CDR1 as SGHRS and CDR2 as YFSETQ. This CDR3 is built from 14 residues. DNA of the CDR3: TGCGCCAGCAGCTTGGTAGCGGGAGTATACGAGCAGTACTTC. Protein: CASSLVAGVYEQYF.

Concerning this clone itself: At the DNA level, this CDR3 is encoded by other sequences in the same sample as well. CDR3 sequence reads: CASSPGGSGNQPQHF. In DNA, the CDR3 is TGTGCCAGCAGTCCAGGGGGCTCCGGCAATCAGCCCCAGCATTTT. The V gene is TRBV28, the J gene TRBJ1-5, with 8 bases fitting TRBD1. CDR3 length: 15 amino acids. Germline-derived CDR1 and CDR2 are MDHEN and SYDVKM. J lost 2 bases, V lost 5 bases, and 5 bases had no gene match.

The chain couples TRBV7-2 to TRBJ2-1; weak D call: TRBD2 (5 bases). Germline V gives CDR1 SGHTA, CDR2 FQGNSA. The CDR3 consists of 13 residues. Trimming pared 6 bases from V and 11 bases from J, leaving 17 bases between. DNA of the CDR3: TGTGCCAGCAGTACCCTAGGAGGCCCTCAGCAGTTCTTC. Translating it yields CASSTLGGPQQFF.

The chain joins TRBV7-3 to TRBJ2-7, with D possibly matching TRBD1 (5 bases). Germline assignment: CDR1 SGHTA and CDR2 FQGTGA. The CDR3 totals 15 residues. Between the trimmed V and J ends, which lost 2 bases and 5 bases, there was a span of 16 bases. CDR3 DNA sequence: TGTGCCAGCAGCTTATCGTGGGGCCTCGACCACGAGCAGTACTTC. Protein: CASSLSWGLDHEQYF. Variable domain in full (rest from reference TRBV7-3 and TRBJ2-7): GAGVSQTPSNKVTEKGKYVELRCDPISGHTALYWYRQSLGQGPEFLIYFQGTGAADDSGLPNDRFFAVRPEGSVSTLKIQRTERGDSAVYLCASSLSWGLDHEQYFGPGTRLTVT.

V gene TRBV3-1 (or the pseudogene TRBV3-2) combines with J gene TRBJ1-1; no firm D call. Between the trimmed V and J ends, which lost 6 bases and 1 base, there was a span of 12 bases. The germline CDR1 and CDR2 sequences are LGHDT and YNNKEL (reference sequence). The CDR3 is 14 residues long. The CDR3 region is CASRPIDKNTEAFF. CDR3 sequence (DNA): TGTGCCAGCAGACCAATCGACAAGAACACTGAAGCTTTCTTT.

In DNA, the CDR3 is TGTGCCAGCAACCCTGGCGGGAGTACAGATACGCAGTATTTT. Encoded protein: CASNPGGSTDTQYF. This rearrangement joins TRBV7-2 to TRBJ2-3; 7 bases align to TRBD2. Per the germline V gene, CDR1 is SGHTA and CDR2 is FQGNSA. Unmatched junction bases numbered 7, after V lost 7 bases and J lost 3 bases. The CDR3 spans 14 residues. Filled out from reference TRBV7-2 and TRBJ2-3, the complete variable domain reads GAGVSQSPSNKVTEKGKDVELRCDPISGHTALYWYRQSLGQGLEFLIYFQGNSAPDKSGLPSDRFSAERTGGSVSTLTIQRTQQEDSAVYLCASNPGGSTDTQYFGPGTRLTVL.

As for this clone: The sample carries other DNA sequences with the same CDR3. This rearrangement joins TRBV6-2 or TRBV6-3 to TRBJ2-7, with D unclear. This CDR3 has 13 residues. Germline CDR1 reads MNHEY; CDR2 reads SVGEGT. V lost 6 bases, J lost 0 bases, and 9 bases lay in between. The CDR3: CASSYLSSYEQYF. The DNA for the CDR3 is TGTGCCAGCAGCTATCTAAGCTCCTACGAGCAGTACTTC.

The chain combines TRBV9 with TRBJ2-2; D uncertain. Germline V CDR1 and CDR2: SGDLS, YYNGEE. Trimming took off 0 bases at V and 5 bases at J, with 11 bases between the two ends. The CDR3 totals 15 residues. The CDR3, as DNA: TGTGCCAGCAGCGTAGTTTCCGGGTGGACCGGGGAGCTGTTTTTT. It is translated as CASSVVSGWTGELFF. The whole variable domain, filled in from reference TRBV9 and TRBJ2-2, reads DSGVTQTPKHLITATGQRVTLRCSPRSGDLSVYWYQQSLDQGLQFLIQYYNGEERAKGNILERFSAQQFPDLHSELNLSSLELGDSALYFCASSVVSGWTGELFFGEGSRLTVL.